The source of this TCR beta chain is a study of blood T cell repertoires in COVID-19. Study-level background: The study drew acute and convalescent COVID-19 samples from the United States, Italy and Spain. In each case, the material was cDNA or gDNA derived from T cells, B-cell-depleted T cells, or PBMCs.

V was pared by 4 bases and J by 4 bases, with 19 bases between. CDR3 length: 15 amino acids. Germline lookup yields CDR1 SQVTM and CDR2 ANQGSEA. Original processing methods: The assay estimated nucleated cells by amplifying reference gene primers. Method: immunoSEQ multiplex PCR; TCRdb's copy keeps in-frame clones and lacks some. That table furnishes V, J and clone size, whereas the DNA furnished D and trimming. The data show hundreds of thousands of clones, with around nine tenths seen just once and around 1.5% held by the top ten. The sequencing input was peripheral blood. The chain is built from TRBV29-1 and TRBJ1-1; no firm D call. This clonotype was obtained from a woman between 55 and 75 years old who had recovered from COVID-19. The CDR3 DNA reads TGCAGCGTTGGTCTGGTGGCGGGAAGTTCCACTGAAGCTTTCTTT. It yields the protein CSVGLVAGSSTEAFF.